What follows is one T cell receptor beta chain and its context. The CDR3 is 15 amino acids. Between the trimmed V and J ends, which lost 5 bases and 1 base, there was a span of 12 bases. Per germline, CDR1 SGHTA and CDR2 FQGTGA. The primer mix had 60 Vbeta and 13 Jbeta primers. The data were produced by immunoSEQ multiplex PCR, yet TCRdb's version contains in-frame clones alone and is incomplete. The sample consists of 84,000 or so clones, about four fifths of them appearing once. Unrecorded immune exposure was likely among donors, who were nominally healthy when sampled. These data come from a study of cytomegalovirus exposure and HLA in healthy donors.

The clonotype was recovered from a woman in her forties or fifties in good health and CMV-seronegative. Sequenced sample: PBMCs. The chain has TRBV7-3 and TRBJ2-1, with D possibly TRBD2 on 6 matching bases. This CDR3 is CASSLGLASYNEQFF. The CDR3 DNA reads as TGTGCCAGCAGCCTGGGGCTAGCGTCCTACAATGAGCAGTTCTTC. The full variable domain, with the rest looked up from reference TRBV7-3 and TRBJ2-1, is GAGVSQTPSNKVTEKGKYVELRCDPISGHTALYWYRQSLGQGPEFLIYFQGTGAADDSGLPNDRFFAVRPEGSVSTLKIQRTERGDSAVYLCASSLGLASYNEQFFGPGTRLTVL.